Sequencing of this TCR beta chain was carried out in a study of blood T cell repertoires in COVID-19. Whole-study context: COVID-19 samples collected from the United States, Italy and Spain covered acute and convalescent phases. Sources were T cells, B-cell-depleted T cells, or PBMCs; the material itself was cDNA or gDNA.

This CDR3 has 22 residues. The junction had 27 bases not matched to a gene; V was cut back by 0 bases and J by 3 bases. CDR1 GTSNPN and CDR2 SVGIG come from the germline V gene (reference sequence). In the original workflow: Estimation of nucleated cell counts was performed using reference gene primer amplification. Produced via immunoSEQ multiplex PCR; TCRdb's table is partial and in-frame only. V and J calls plus clone size are reproduced from that table; the DNA served to infer D and trimming. The sample has some 150,000 clones, 80% to 90% seen once. This clone appeared once. This TCR was sampled from a man aged 45 to 65 with active COVID-19. Source material: peripheral blood. J is TRBJ2-5 and V is TRBV30, with 8 positions matching TRBD2. In nucleotides, the CDR3 is TGTGCCTGGAGTGTCAGGGAGGGGGTTCCGGGACTAGGTGGTAATGTTGAAGAGACCCAGTACTTC. Its protein product is CAWSVREGVPGLGGNVEETQYF. The full variable domain, in which reference TRBV30 and TRBJ2-5 provide the parts outside the CDR3, is SQTIHQWPATLVQPVGSPLSLECTVEGTSNPNLYWYRQAAGRGLQLLFYSVGIGQISSEVPQNLSASRPQDRQFILSSKKLLLSDSGFYLCAWSVREGVPGLGGNVEETQYFGPGTRLLVL.